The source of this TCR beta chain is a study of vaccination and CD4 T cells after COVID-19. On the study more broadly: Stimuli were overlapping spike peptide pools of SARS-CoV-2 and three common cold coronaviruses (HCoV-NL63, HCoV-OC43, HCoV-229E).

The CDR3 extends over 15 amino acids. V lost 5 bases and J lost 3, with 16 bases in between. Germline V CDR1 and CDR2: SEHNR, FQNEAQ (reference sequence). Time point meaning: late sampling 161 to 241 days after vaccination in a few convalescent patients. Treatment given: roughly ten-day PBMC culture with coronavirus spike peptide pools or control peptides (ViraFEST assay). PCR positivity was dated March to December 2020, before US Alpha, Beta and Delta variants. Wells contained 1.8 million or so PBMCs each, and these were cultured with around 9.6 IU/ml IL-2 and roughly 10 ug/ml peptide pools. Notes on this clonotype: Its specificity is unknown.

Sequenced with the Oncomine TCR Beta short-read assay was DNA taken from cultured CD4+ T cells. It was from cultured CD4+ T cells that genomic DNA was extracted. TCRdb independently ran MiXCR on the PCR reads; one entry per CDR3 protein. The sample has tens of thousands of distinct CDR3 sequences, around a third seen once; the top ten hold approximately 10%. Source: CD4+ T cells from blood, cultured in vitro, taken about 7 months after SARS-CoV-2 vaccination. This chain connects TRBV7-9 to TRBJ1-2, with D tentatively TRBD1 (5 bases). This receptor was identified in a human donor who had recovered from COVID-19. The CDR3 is CASSPLDSLYYGYTF. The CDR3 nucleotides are TGTGCCAGCAGCCCTCTCGACAGTCTGTACTATGGCTACACCTTC.